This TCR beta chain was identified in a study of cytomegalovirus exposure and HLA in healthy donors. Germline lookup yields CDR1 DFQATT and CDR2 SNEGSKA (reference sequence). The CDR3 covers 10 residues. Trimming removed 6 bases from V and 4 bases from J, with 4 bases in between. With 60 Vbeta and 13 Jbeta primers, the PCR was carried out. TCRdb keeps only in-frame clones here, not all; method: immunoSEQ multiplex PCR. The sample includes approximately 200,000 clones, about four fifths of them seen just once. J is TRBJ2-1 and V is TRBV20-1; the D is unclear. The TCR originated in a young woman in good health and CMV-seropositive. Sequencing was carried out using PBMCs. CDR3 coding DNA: TGCAGTGCCGGGTACAATGAGCAGTTCTTC. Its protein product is CSAGYNEQFF.